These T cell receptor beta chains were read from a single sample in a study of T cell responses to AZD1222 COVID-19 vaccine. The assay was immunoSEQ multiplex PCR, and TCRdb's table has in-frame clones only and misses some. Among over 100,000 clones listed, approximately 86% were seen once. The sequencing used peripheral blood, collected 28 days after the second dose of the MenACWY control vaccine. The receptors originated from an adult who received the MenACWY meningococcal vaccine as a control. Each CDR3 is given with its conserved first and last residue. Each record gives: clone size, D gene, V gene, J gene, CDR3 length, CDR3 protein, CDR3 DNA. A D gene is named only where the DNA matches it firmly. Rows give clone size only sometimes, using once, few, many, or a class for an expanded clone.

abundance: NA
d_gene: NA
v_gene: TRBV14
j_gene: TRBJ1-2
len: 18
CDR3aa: CASSPKNPYVRDYYGYTF
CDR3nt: TGTGCCAGCAGCCCAAAGAATCCTTATGTCAGGGACTACTATGGCTACACCTTC

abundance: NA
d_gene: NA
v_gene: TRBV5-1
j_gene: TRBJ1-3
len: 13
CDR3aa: CASSLTPGNTIYF
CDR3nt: TGCGCCAGCAGCTTGACGCCTGGAAACACCATATATTTT

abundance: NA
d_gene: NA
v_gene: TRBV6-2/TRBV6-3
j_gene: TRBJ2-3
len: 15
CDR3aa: CASSYDTSSTDTQYF
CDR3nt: TGTGCCAGCAGTTACGACACCTCCAGCACAGATACGCAGTATTTT

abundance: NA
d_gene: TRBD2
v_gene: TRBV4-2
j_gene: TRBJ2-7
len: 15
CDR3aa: CASSQLGTSGGKQYF
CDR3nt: TGTGCCAGCAGCCAACTCGGGACTAGCGGGGGTAAGCAGTACTTC

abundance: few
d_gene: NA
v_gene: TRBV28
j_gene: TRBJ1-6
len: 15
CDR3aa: CASSTHGGADSPLHF
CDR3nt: TGTGCCAGCAGCACCCACGGGGGCGCGGATTCACCCCTCCACTTT

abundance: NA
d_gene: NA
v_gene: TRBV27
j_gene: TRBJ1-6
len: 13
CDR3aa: CASQGSYNSPLHF
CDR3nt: TGTGCCAGCCAGGGATCCTATAATTCACCCCTCCACTTT

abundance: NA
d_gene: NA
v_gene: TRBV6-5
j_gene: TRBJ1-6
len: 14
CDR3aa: CATGSSSYNSPLHF
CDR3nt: TGTGCCACCGGGTCGAGCTCCTATAATTCACCCCTCCACTTT

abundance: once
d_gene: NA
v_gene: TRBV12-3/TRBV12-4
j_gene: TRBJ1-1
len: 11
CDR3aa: CASSFSTEAFF
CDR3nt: TGTGCCAGCAGTTTCTCCACTGAAGCTTTCTTT

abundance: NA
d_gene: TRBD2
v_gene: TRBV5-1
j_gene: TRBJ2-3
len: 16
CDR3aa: CASSFGLAGSTDTQYF
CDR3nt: TGCGCCAGCAGCTTTGGGCTAGCGGGGAGCACAGATACGCAGTATTTT

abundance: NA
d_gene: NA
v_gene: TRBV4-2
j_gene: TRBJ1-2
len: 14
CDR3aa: CASSQEPSPGVYTF
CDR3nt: TGTGCCAGCAGCCAAGAACCCTCCCCCGGCGTCTACACCTTC

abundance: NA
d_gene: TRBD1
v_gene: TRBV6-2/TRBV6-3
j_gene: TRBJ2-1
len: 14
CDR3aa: CASSFRGQGNEQFF
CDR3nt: TGTGCCAGCAGTTTCAGGGGACAGGGCAATGAGCAGTTCTTC

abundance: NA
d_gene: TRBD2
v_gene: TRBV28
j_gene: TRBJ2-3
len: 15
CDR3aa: CASSFRGVRTDTQYF
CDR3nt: TGTGCCAGCAGTTTCCGGGGGGTCCGCACAGATACGCAGTATTTT

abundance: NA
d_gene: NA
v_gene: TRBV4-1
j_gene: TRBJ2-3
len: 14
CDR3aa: CASSQGQATDTQYF
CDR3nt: TGCGCCAGCAGCCAAGGACAGGCCACAGATACGCAGTATTTT

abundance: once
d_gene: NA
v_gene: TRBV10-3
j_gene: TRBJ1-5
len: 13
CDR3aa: CAISDGSNQPQHF
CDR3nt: TGTGCCATCAGTGATGGTAGCAATCAGCCCCAGCATTTT

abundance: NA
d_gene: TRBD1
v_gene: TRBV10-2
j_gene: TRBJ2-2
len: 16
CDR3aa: CASSDYGTGGSGELFF
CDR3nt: TGCGCCAGCAGTGATTATGGGACAGGGGGATCCGGGGAGCTGTTTTTT

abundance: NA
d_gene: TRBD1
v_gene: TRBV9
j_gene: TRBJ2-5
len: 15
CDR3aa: CASSVVGQGQGTQYF
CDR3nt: TGTGCCAGCAGCGTAGTGGGACAGGGCCAAGGGACCCAGTACTTC

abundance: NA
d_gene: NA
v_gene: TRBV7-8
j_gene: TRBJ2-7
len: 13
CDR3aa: CASSTDRGREQYF
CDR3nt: TGTGCCAGCAGCACTGACCGGGGGCGTGAGCAGTACTTC

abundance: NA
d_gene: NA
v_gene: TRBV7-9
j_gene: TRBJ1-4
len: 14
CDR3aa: CASSSPLLIEKLFF
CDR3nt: TGTGCCAGCAGCTCCCCCCTTTTAATTGAAAAACTGTTTTTT

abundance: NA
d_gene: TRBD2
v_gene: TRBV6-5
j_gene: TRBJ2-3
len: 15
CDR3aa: CASSYRRGGLDTQYF
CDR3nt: TGTGCCAGCAGTTACAGGCGGGGGGGCTTAGATACGCAGTATTTT

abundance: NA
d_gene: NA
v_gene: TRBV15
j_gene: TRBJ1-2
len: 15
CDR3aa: CATSRDRGAGYGYTF
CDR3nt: TGTGCCACCAGCAGAGACCGGGGCGCGGGCTATGGCTACACCTTC

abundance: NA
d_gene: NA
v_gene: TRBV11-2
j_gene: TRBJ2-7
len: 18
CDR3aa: CASSSISRGRGVTYEQYF
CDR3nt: TGTGCCAGCAGCTCAATTAGCCGGGGGCGGGGTGTGACCTACGAGCAGTACTTC

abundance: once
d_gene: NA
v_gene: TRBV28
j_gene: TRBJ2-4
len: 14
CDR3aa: CASSRPRGVNIQYF
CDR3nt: TGTGCCAGCAGTCGACCCCGAGGGGTTAACATTCAGTACTTC

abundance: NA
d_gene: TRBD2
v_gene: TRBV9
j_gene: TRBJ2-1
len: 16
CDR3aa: CASSVSRASGYNEQFF
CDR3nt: TGTGCCAGCAGCGTATCTCGAGCTAGCGGTTACAATGAGCAGTTCTTC

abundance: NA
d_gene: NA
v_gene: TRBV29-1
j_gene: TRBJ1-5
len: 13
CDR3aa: CSVRDRSDQPQHF
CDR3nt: TGCAGCGTTAGAGACAGATCTGATCAGCCCCAGCATTTT

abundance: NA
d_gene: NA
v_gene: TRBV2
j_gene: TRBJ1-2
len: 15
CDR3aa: CAGSEHAGGAYGYTF
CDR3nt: TGTGCCGGTTCAGAGCACGCCGGGGGGGCCTATGGCTACACCTTC

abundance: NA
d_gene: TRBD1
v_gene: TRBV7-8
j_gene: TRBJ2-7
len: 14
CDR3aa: CASSSGTGPYEQYF
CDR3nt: TGTGCCAGCAGCTCCGGGACAGGGCCCTACGAGCAGTACTTC

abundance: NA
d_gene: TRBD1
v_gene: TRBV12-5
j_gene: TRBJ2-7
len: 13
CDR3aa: CASALTGDGEQYF
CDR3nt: TGTGCTAGTGCTTTGACAGGGGACGGCGAGCAGTACTTC

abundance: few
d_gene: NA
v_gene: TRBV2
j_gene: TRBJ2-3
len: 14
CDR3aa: CASSDGLITDTQYF
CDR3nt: TGTGCCAGCAGTGACGGACTTATCACAGATACGCAGTATTTT

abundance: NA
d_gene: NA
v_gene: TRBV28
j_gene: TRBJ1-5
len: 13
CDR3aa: CAASVGSDQPQHF
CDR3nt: TGTGCGGCCTCGGTGGGCTCGGATCAGCCCCAGCATTTT

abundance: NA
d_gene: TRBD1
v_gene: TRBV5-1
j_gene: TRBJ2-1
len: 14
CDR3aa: CASSVGTGGNEQFF
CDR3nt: TGCGCCAGCAGCGTAGGGACAGGGGGCAATGAGCAGTTCTTC

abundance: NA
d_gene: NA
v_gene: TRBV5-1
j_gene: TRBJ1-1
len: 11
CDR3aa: CASSFGLEAFF
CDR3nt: TGCGCCAGCAGCTTTGGACTTGAAGCTTTCTTT

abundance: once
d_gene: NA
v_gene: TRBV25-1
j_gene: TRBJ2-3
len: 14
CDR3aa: CASSESQGTDTQYF
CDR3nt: TGTGCCAGCAGTGAATCCCAGGGGACAGATACGCAGTATTTT

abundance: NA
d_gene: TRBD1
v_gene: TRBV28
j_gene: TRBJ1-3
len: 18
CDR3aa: CASTSLRTGGFSGNTIYF
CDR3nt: TGTGCCAGCACAAGCCTTCGAACAGGGGGCTTCTCTGGAAACACCATATATTTT

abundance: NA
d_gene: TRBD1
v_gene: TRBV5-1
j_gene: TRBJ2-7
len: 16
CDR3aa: CASSRFDRVENYEQYF
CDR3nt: TGCGCCAGCAGCCGCTTCGACAGGGTAGAGAACTACGAGCAGTACTTC

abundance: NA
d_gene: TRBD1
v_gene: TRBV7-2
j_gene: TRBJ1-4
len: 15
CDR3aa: CASSLTGGANEKLFF
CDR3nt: TGTGCCAGCAGTCTTACAGGGGGAGCTAATGAAAAACTGTTTTTT

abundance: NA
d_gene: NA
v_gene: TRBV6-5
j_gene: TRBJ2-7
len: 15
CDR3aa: CASSYSPGAAAEQYF
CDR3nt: TGTGCCAGCAGTTACTCCCCGGGAGCCGCTGCAGAGCAGTACTTC

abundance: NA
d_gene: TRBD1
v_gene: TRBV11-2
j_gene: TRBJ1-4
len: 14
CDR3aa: CASRSTGPNEKLFF
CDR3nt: TGTGCCAGCAGATCGACAGGGCCTAATGAAAAACTGTTTTTT

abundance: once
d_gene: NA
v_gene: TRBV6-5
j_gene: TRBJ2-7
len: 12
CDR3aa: CASRGRGYEQYF
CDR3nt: TGTGCCAGCAGGGGCAGGGGCTACGAGCAGTACTTC

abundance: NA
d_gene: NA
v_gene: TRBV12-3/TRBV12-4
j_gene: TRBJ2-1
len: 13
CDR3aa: CASSSAVGYEQFF
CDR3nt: TGTGCCAGCAGTTCCGCCGTAGGGTATGAGCAGTTCTTC

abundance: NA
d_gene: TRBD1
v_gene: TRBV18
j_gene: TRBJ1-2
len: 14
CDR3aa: CASSRGDSNYGYTF
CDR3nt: TGTGCCAGCTCGCGAGGGGACAGCAACTATGGCTACACCTTC

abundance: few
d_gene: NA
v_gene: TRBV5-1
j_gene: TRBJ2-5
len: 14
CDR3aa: CASSSSGTRETQYF
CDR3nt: TGCGCCAGCAGCTCCTCCGGGACCCGAGAGACCCAGTACTTC

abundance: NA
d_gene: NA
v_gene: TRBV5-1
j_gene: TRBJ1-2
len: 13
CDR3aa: CASSRDRVYGYTF
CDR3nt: TGCGCCAGCAGCCGAGACAGAGTCTATGGCTACACCTTC

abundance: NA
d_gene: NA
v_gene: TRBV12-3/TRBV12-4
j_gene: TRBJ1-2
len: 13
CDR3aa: CASSLNGVYGYTF
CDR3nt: TGTGCCAGCAGTTTAAACGGAGTCTATGGCTACACCTTC

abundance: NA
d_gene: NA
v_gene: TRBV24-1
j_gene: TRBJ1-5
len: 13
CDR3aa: CATSPWGREPQHF
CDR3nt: TGTGCCACCAGTCCATGGGGGCGAGAGCCCCAGCATTTT

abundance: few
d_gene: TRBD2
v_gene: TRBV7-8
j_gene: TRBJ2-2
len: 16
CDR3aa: CASSLVGGANTGELFF
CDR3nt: TGTGCCAGCAGCTTAGTTGGGGGGGCGAACACCGGGGAGCTGTTTTTT

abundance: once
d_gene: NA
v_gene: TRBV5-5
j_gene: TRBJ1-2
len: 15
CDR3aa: CASSQQLGTNYGYTF
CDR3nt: TGTGCCAGCAGCCAACAATTGGGGACTAACTATGGCTACACCTTC

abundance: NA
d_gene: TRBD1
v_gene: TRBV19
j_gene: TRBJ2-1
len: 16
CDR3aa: CASSFRQGSSYNEQFF
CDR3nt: TGTGCCAGTAGCTTCAGACAGGGAAGCTCCTACAATGAGCAGTTCTTC

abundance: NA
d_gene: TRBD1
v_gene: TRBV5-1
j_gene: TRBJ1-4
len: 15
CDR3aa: CASSSNRGRSEKLFF
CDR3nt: TGCGCCAGCAGCTCCAACAGGGGCAGGAGTGAAAAACTGTTTTTT

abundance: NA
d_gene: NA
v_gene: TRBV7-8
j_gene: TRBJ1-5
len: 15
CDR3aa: CASSPPSSRDQPQHF
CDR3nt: TGTGCCAGCAGCCCCCCCTCAAGCAGGGATCAGCCCCAGCATTTT

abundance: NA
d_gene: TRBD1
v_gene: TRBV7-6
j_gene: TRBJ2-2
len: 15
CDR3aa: CASSPRGQGTGELFF
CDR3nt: TGTGCCAGCAGCCCGAGAGGACAGGGCACCGGGGAGCTGTTTTTT

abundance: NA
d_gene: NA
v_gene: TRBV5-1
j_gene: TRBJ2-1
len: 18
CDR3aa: CASSLAYRPQGSYNEQFF
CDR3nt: TGCGCCAGCAGCTTGGCCTACAGGCCCCAGGGCTCCTACAATGAGCAGTTCTTC

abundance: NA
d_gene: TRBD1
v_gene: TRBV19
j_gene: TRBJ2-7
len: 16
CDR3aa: CASSIGGQGLPYEQYF
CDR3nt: TGTGCCAGTAGTATAGGCGGACAGGGGTTACCCTACGAGCAGTACTTC